A single sample is the source of the 25 T cell receptor beta chains below, sequenced in a study of Graves' ophthalmopathy and Graves' hyperthyroidism. Beta-chain TCR CDR3 regions were amplified from RNA transcripts. Second-round multiplex PCR came after first-round RT-PCR with HTBI primers. TCRdb independently ran MiXCR on the multiplex PCR reads; one entry per CDR3 protein. Among over 450,000 distinct CDR3 sequences listed, around 15% were seen once. Source material: blood. The receptors shown here come from a woman in her twenties or thirties with Graves' ophthalmopathy.

With regard to this clonotype: A read error is possible here, since a much larger clone lies one base away. The chain carries TRBV20-1 and TRBJ1-2; D remains unclear. This CDR3 is 13 amino acids long. The germline V gene encodes CDR1 DFQATT and CDR2 SNEGSKA (reference sequence). CDR3 DNA: TGCAGTGCTAGAGAACCCTTTGGTGATGGCCACACCTTC. Translating it yields CSAREPFGDGHTF.

This clonotype was seen a single time. The gene calls are TRBV6-2 or TRBV6-3 and TRBJ2-5; no firm D call. Germline CDR1 reads MNHEY; CDR2 reads SVGEGT. The V gene lost 2 bases and the J gene lost 1 base, with 8 bases spanning the gap. The CDR3 length is 14 residues. Written as DNA, the CDR3 is TGTGCCAGCAGTTACCCTGACCCCCAAGAGACCCAGTACTTC. This gives the protein CASSYPDPQETQYF.

The V gene is TRBV11-2, the J gene TRBJ2-2, with TRBD1 matching over 10 bases. Germline loops: CDR1 SGHAT, CDR2 FQNNGV. The trim removed 5 bases at V and 7 bases at J, leaving 10 bases unmatched. CDR3 length: 16 residues. As DNA, the CDR3 is TGTGCCAGCAGCCCGGGGGACAGGGGATTCTACGGGGAGCTGTTTTTT. This translates into CASSPGDRGFYGELFF.

This clonotype was seen repeatedly, ten times or more. The chain uses TRBV20-1 and TRBJ2-7; D may be TRBD1 (5 bases). The CDR3 has 12 residues. With 0 bases removed from V and 2 bases from J, the gap between germline ends came to 5 bases. CDR1 and CDR2 from the germline V gene are DFQATT and SNEGSKA (reference sequence). CDR3 sequence (DNA): TGCAGTGCTAGAGAACAGGCCTACGAGCAGTACTTC. Protein: CSAREQAYEQYF.

This clonotype was observed many times. The V and J genes are TRBV27 and TRBJ1-3; a possible D gene is TRBD1 (5 bases). The CDR3 covers 18 residues. Germline lookup yields CDR1 MNHEY and CDR2 SMNVEV (reference sequence). The V gene lost 4 bases and the J gene lost 4 bases, with 23 bases spanning the gap. The CDR3 region is CASSSLSVRGTLGNTIYF. The CDR3 DNA reads TGTGCCAGCAGTTCCCTTTCCGTCCGGGGGACGCTCGGAAACACCATATATTTT.

This clonotype was seen ten or more times. The rearrangement links TRBV24-1 to TRBJ2-5; D gene ambiguous. Germline V gives CDR1 KGHDR, CDR2 SFDVKD. Trimming removed 4 bases from V and 2 bases from J, with 13 bases in between. This CDR3 is built from 15 residues. The CDR3 nucleotides are TGTGCCACCAGTGAATCTACAGCGAAACAAGAGACCCAGTACTTC. It is translated as CATSESTAKQETQYF.

This clonotype was seen at least ten times. The chain links TRBV11-3 to TRBJ2-7, with 7 bases fitting TRBD1. The germline CDR1 and CDR2 sequences are SGHNT and YENEEA. The J segment lost 5 bases and the V segment lost 5 bases, leaving 9 bases of the junction unmatched. The length of the CDR3 is 14 residues. CDR3 sequence (DNA): TGTGCCAGCAGCGACAGACAGGGTCGGGACGAGCAGTACTTC. This codes for CASSDRQGRDEQYF.

At least ten counts were recorded for this clonotype. The rearrangement uses TRBV28 and TRBJ1-2; a possible D gene is TRBD1 (5 bases). The CDR3 has 14 residues. Trimming left V 6 bases short and J 4 bases short, with 15 bases between. Germline V gene data show CDR1 as MDHEN and CDR2 as SYDVKM. The CDR3 region is CASRRGDRSYGYTF. CDR3 bases: TGTGCCAGCAGACGGGGTGACAGATCCTATGGCTACACCTTC.

This clonotype was seen repeatedly, ten times or more. The V and J genes are TRBV9 and TRBJ2-2; D is perhaps TRBD1 (6 bases). CDR1 is SGDLS, CDR2 YYNGEE, per germline. With 6 bases removed from V and 1 base from J, the gap between germline ends came to 13 bases. The CDR3 runs to 15 residues. The CDR3 DNA sequence: TGTGCCAGCACTCCCACAGGGATGAACACCGGGGAGCTGTTTTTT. It encodes CASTPTGMNTGELFF.

This clonotype has a handful of counts. The rearrangement joins TRBV12-3 or TRBV12-4 to TRBJ2-5; the D gene is possibly TRBD1 (6 bases). There are 13 residues in the CDR3. The V gene lost 4 bases and the J gene lost 4 bases, with 10 bases spanning the gap. The CDR3 is CASSYNRAETQYF. CDR3 in DNA: TGTGCCAGCAGTTACAACAGGGCAGAGACCCAGTACTTC.

V and J are TRBV18 and TRBJ1-3, with D tentatively TRBD1 (6 bases). CDR3 length: 16 residues. Trimming took 2 bases from V and 0 from J, leaving 11 bases between them. Per the germline V gene, CDR1 is KGHSH and CDR2 is LQKENI. For the CDR3, the DNA is TGTGCCAGCTCACCAAGACAGGCGAGCTCTGGAAACACCATATATTTT. It translates to CASSPRQASSGNTIYF.

This clonotype has at least ten counts. The chain links TRBV6-5 to TRBJ1-1; D unclear. Germline V gene sequence: CDR1 MNHEY, CDR2 SVGAGI. CDR3 length: 14 residues. V gave up 2 bases and J gave up 4 bases, with 11 bases separating them. The DNA for the CDR3 is TGTGCCAGCAGTTACGGCGGGGATTTCACTGAAGCTTTCTTT. Amino acid sequence: CASSYGGDFTEAFF.

This clonotype has a handful of counts. The rearrangement uses TRBV19 and TRBJ1-5; D might be TRBD1 (5 bases). The ends were cut back, 2 bases at V and 7 bases at J, with 9 bases in the middle. The CDR3 is made up of 13 amino acids. Germline assignment: CDR1 LNHDA and CDR2 SQIVND (reference sequence). The CDR3: CASSIWGDQPQHF. CDR3 DNA: TGTGCCAGTAGTATATGGGGGGACCAGCCCCAGCATTTT.

This clonotype was counted ten times or more. The rearrangement uses TRBV27 and TRBJ2-5, with 7 nucleotides matching TRBD1. The germline V gene encodes CDR1 MNHEY and CDR2 SMNVEV (reference sequence). Trimming cost V 2 bases and J 1 base; bases outside gene matches: 7. The CDR3 has 16 amino acids. As DNA, the CDR3 is TGTGCCAGCAGTTTACGGGACAGTTTAGGCCAAGAGACCCAGTACTTC. Translation gives CASSLRDSLGQETQYF.

This clonotype was detected ten times or more. The chain has TRBV6-1 and TRBJ1-2; TRBD1 might be the D (6 bases). The germline V and J ends were trimmed by 6 bases and 4 bases, with 9 bases remaining between them. Germline V gene sequence: CDR1 MNHNS, CDR2 SASEGT. This CDR3 has 12 residues. The CDR3 is CASSGGSYGYTF. The CDR3 DNA reads as TGTGCCAGCAGCGGGGGCTCCTATGGCTACACCTTC.

In its sample, this clonotype was seen a few times. This chain joins TRBV5-1 and TRBJ1-1; 8 bases are a match to TRBD1. After removal of 2 bases from V and 7 bases from J, the junction contained 4 bases not matched to a gene. This CDR3 is built from 13 residues. Germline V gives CDR1 SGHRS, CDR2 YFSETQ. CDR3 amino acids: CASSFRTGNEAFF. CDR3 in DNA: TGCGCCAGCAGCTTCCGGACAGGGAATGAAGCTTTCTTT.

In its sample, this clonotype was seen a few times. CDR3 amino acids: CASSPGQGDNQPQHF. CDR3 DNA: TGCGCCAGCAGCCCGGGACAGGGCGACAATCAGCCCCAGCATTTT. The rearrangement joins TRBV5-1 to TRBJ1-5; TRBD1 aligns across 9 bases. Germline CDR1 is SGHRS and CDR2 is YFSETQ. This CDR3 comprises 15 residues. Germline trimming cut 4 bases from V and 3 bases from J; bases unmatched to any gene: 5.

This clonotype was recorded many times. The chain uses TRBV11-1 and TRBJ1-2, with D hard to call. Trimming removed 4 bases at V and 4 bases at J, with 13 bases between. Per germline, CDR1 SGHAT and CDR2 FQDESV (reference sequence). There are 14 residues in the CDR3. The CDR3 nucleotides read TGTGCCAGCAGCTACCCCGGTACGAGCTATGGCTACACCTTC. Translation: CASSYPGTSYGYTF.

This clonotype was observed at least ten times. The chain links TRBV6-1 to TRBJ2-5, with D maybe TRBD2 (5 bases). The V and J ends lost 1 base and 7 bases respectively, with 10 bases between them. The CDR3 contains 13 residues. The germline V gene has CDR1 MNHNS and CDR2 SASEGT. The CDR3 nucleotides read TGTGCCAGCAGTGAAGTCCGGGAAGGGACCCAGTACTTC. Its protein product is CASSEVREGTQYF.

This clonotype has a count of ten or more. The chain combines TRBV27 with TRBJ1-2; TRBD1 is a possible D gene (5 bases). Germline V gives CDR1 MNHEY, CDR2 SMNVEV (reference sequence). The V gene lost 2 bases and the J gene lost 0 bases, with 10 bases spanning the gap. The CDR3 has 15 residues. The CDR3: CASSLSQGANYGYTF. The CDR3 DNA reads TGTGCCAGCAGTTTAAGCCAGGGAGCTAACTATGGCTACACCTTC.

V gene TRBV7-2 combines with J gene TRBJ2-7; D is ambiguous. This CDR3 is built from 14 residues. CDR1 and CDR2 from the germline V gene are SGHTA and FQGNSA. V dropped 2 bases and J dropped 9 bases, with 17 bases sitting between them. The CDR3 nucleotides are TGTGCCAGCAGCTTAATTGGATTTACCGGCGGGCAGTACTTC. It yields the protein CASSLIGFTGGQYF.

A few counts support this clonotype. The J gene is TRBJ2-7, the V gene TRBV9, with TRBD1 matching over 8 bases. This CDR3 spans 14 amino acids. Per germline, CDR1 SGDLS and CDR2 YYNGEE. The ends lost 2 bases at V and 2 bases at J; junction bases unmatched: 3. The CDR3 bases are TGTGCCAGCAGCGTTGGGACAGGCGCCTACGAGCAGTACTTC. Protein: CASSVGTGAYEQYF.

The rearrangement uses TRBV3-1 and TRBJ2-2; 11 bases fit TRBD2. This CDR3 has 19 residues. The junction had 8 bases not matched to a gene; V was cut back by 1 base and J by 1 base. CDR1 and CDR2 from the germline V gene are LGHDT and YNNKEL (reference sequence). CDR3 sequence (DNA): TGTGCCAGCAGCCAAGCCCCGAGGCTAGCGGGGGGGAACACCGGGGAGCTGTTTTTT. Its protein product is CASSQAPRLAGGNTGELFF.

The chain combines TRBV10-3 with TRBJ1-2, with D possibly TRBD1 on 5 matching bases. The CDR3 totals 11 residues. The ends were cut back, 1 base at V and 9 bases at J, with 6 bases in the middle. The germline gives CDR1 ENHRY, CDR2 SYGVKD. The CDR3 DNA reads as TGTGCCATCAGTGAGTGGGGGAGCTACACCTTC. Translated, it gives CAISEWGSYTF.

Ten or more counts support this clonotype. The CDR3 DNA follows: TGTGCCACCAGTGATTCCAGGGGGGAGACCCAGTACTTC. Amino acid sequence: CATSDSRGETQYF. The chain carries TRBV24-1 and TRBJ2-5; 7 bases are a match to TRBD1. Trimming removed 2 bases from V and 5 bases from J; junction bases left unmatched: 1. The CDR3 has 13 amino acids. Germline CDR1 and CDR2: KGHDR and SFDVKD.